The entry below describes one TCR beta chain. The antigen is not known. V was shortened by 4 bases and J by 7 bases, with 14 bases between the two germline ends. Germline V gene lookup returns CDR1 MGHDK and CDR2 SYGVNS. There are 14 residues in the CDR3. This record belongs to a study of cytomegalovirus exposure and HLA in healthy donors. PCR used 60 Vbeta primers and 13 Jbeta primers. Per the study methods: An analysis performed later counted roughly 80 million unique TCR beta chains (approximately 10 million of them shared). The data were produced by immunoSEQ multiplex PCR, yet TCRdb's version contains in-frame clones alone and is incomplete. V, J and clone size are taken as reported in that table, and D and trimming were inferred from the DNA itself. The sample carries over 120,000 clones, about 81% recorded once. Whole-study findings and limits: TCR beta chains numbering under 200 were designated cytomegalovirus-associated. Usually a TCR sequence was rare, but some public TCRs were found in many donors.

The TCR comes from a man in his thirties or forties in good health and CMV-seronegative. The specimen sequenced was PBMCs. The chain employs TRBV25-1 and TRBJ2-1, with a weak D call TRBD2 (6 bases). The CDR3 loop reads CASSAAGRGNEQFF. The CDR3 nucleotides read TGTGCCAGCAGTGCGGCGGGGCGCGGGAATGAGCAGTTCTTC.